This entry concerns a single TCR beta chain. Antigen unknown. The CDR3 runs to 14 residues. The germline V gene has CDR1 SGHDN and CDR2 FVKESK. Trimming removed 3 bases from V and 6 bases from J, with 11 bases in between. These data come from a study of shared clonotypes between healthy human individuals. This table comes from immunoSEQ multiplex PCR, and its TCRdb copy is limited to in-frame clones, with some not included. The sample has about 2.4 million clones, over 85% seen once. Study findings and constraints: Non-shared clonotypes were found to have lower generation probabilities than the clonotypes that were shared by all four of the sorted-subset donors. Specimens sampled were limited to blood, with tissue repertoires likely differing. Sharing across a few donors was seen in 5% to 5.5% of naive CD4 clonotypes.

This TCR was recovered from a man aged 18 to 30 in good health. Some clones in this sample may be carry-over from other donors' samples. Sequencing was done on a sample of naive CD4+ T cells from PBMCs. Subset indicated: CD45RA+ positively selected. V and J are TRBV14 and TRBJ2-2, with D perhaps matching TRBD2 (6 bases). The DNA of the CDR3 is TGTGCCAGCAGCCAGACGGCGGGGTCCGGGGAGCTGTTTTTT. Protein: CASSQTAGSGELFF.